This entry lists 24 T cell receptor beta chains sequenced from one sample in a study of cytomegalovirus exposure and HLA in healthy donors. PCR used 60 Vbeta primers and 13 Jbeta primers. Data came from immunoSEQ multiplex PCR; TCRdb stores just in-frame clones and leaves some out. Found here are 100,000 to 150,000 clones, roughly 80% of them singletons; the top ten hold 1%. Specimen: PBMCs. These TCRs come from a man aged 40-55 years in good health and CMV-seronegative.

In its sample, this clone was seen once. The gene calls are TRBV7-2 and TRBJ2-1, with 7 bases aligning to TRBD1. Germline assignment: CDR1 SGHTA and CDR2 FQGNSA. With V trimmed by 1 base and J by 4 bases, 10 bases remained unmatched. This CDR3 has 17 residues. The CDR3 DNA sequence: TGTGCCAGCAGCTTAGTCGGACAGGCGAAGACTTACAATGAGCAGTTCTTC. It encodes CASSLVGQAKTYNEQFF. The whole variable domain, filled in from reference TRBV7-2 and TRBJ2-1, reads GAGVSQSPSNKVTEKGKDVELRCDPISGHTALYWYRQSLGQGLEFLIYFQGNSAPDKSGLPSDRFSAERTGGSVSTLTIQRTQQEDSAVYLCASSLVGQAKTYNEQFFGPGTRLTVL.

The chain employs TRBV7-2 and TRBJ2-1; TRBD1 might be the D (6 bases). The V gene lost 1 base and the J gene lost 6 bases, with 13 bases spanning the gap. From germline, CDR1 is SGHTA and CDR2 FQGNSA. This CDR3 is built from 15 residues. DNA for the CDR3: TGTGCCAGCAGCTTAGTGGGGCTAGGGGGCAATGAGCAGTTCTTC. This encodes CASSLVGLGGNEQFF.

The chain recombines TRBV6-6 with TRBJ2-3, with D perhaps TRBD2 (6 bases). The V gene's germline CDR1 is MNHNY and CDR2 SVGAGI (reference sequence). Trimming removed 6 bases at V and 6 bases at J, with 13 bases between. The CDR3 has 13 residues. This chain's CDR3 is CASRGTGVDTQYF. CDR3 coding DNA: TGTGCCAGCAGGGGCACGGGGGTGGATACGCAGTATTTT.

Here the CDR3 reads CASSEGPCWNTEAFF. The DNA of the CDR3 is TGTGCCAGCAGTGAGGGCCCGTGTTGGAACACTGAAGCTTTCTTT. The chain uses TRBV6-4 and TRBJ1-1; no definite D call. CDR1 is MRHNA and CDR2 is SNTAGT in the germline V gene. Between the trimmed V and J ends, which lost 3 bases and 1 base, there was a span of 12 bases. The CDR3 is 15 amino acids.

The V and J genes are TRBV2 and TRBJ2-2; 12 bases are a match to TRBD1. The CDR3 covers 16 residues. V gave up 5 bases and J gave up 5 bases; unmatched junction bases: 6. Germline loops: CDR1 SNHLY, CDR2 FYNNEI. For the CDR3, the DNA is TGTGCCAGCAGTCGCCCGGGACAGGGGGCAACCGGGGAGCTGTTTTTT. Translating gives CASSRPGQGATGELFF.

The rearrangement joins TRBV5-1 to TRBJ2-7, with TRBD2 matching over 8 bases. The J segment lost 0 bases and the V segment lost 4 bases, leaving 6 bases of the junction unmatched. CDR3 length equals 15 residues. The germline V gene encodes CDR1 SGHRS and CDR2 YFSETQ. The CDR3 sequence is CASSPGGGSSYEQYF. Here the CDR3 DNA reads TGCGCCAGCAGCCCGGGAGGGGGTAGCTCCTACGAGCAGTACTTC.

This chain uses TRBV4-1 with TRBJ2-3; TRBD2 is a possible D gene (5 bases). The V end lost 4 bases, the J end lost 2 bases, and 19 bases lay between the germline ends. The CDR3 runs to 17 residues. CDR1 and CDR2 from the germline V gene are MGHRA and YSYEKL. As DNA, the CDR3 is TGCGCCAGCAGCCCAGGTCGAGGGCTAGAGATCACAGATACGCAGTATTTT. Translated: CASSPGRGLEITDTQYF.

This clone was seen only a few times. This chain uses TRBV18 with TRBJ2-7; TRBD2 agrees at 10 bases. V lost 5 bases to trimming and J lost 5 bases; unmatched junction nucleotides: 6. This CDR3 has 14 residues. CDR1 is KGHSH and CDR2 is LQKENI in the germline V gene. The CDR3 reads CASSATGTSDEQYF. CDR3 nucleotide sequence: TGTGCCAGCTCAGCAACCGGGACTAGCGACGAGCAGTACTTC.

This chain connects TRBV5-1 to TRBJ2-6, with D tentatively TRBD1 (6 bases). Per germline, CDR1 SGHRS and CDR2 YFSETQ. This CDR3 is built from 17 residues. Trimming pared 0 bases from V and 4 bases from J, leaving 14 bases between. CDR3 nucleotides: TGCGCCAGCAGCTTGGAATTTCCCCAGGGGGGGGCCAACGTCCTGACTTTC. Its protein product is CASSLEFPQGGANVLTF.

The V gene is TRBV6-5, the J gene TRBJ2-7, with 10 bases that match TRBD1. The V gene's germline CDR1 is MNHEY and CDR2 SVGAGI. This CDR3 comprises 16 residues. The V gene end was trimmed by 0 bases and the J gene end by 3 bases; junction bases not matched to a gene: 5. The CDR3, as DNA: TGTGCCAGCAGTTACTCGACAGGGGGCAAGATCTACGAGCAGTACTTC. Protein product: CASSYSTGGKIYEQYF.

V gene TRBV28 combines with J gene TRBJ1-5; 7 bases fit TRBD1. The CDR3 sequence is 14 residues long. V was clipped by 2 bases and J by 6 bases; unmatched bases: 4. The V gene's germline CDR1 is MDHEN and CDR2 SYDVKM. CDR3 sequence reads: CASSLGAGGQPQHF. Written as DNA, the CDR3 is TGTGCCAGCAGTTTAGGGGCAGGGGGTCAGCCCCAGCATTTT.

This clone was detected only once. A junction end diverges from the germline sequence, so it may reflect a read error. The chain couples TRBV9 to TRBJ2-4; 8 nucleotides align to TRBD2. Germline V gene lookup returns CDR1 SGDLS and CDR2 YYNGEE. CDR3 length: 12 amino acids. This CDR3 is CASSDYSGTLRF. CDR3 coding DNA: TGTGCCAGCAGCGACTATAGCGGGACTCTTCGGTTC.

The chain has TRBV30 and TRBJ1-2; no clear D gene. Germline values: CDR1 GTSNPN, CDR2 SVGIG (reference sequence). The CDR3 totals 13 residues. V lost 4 bases and J 0 bases, leaving 9 bases between the germline ends. The CDR3 reads CAWNEKTNYGYTF. The CDR3 DNA follows: TGTGCCTGGAACGAGAAGACTAACTATGGCTACACCTTC. The full variable domain, its missing parts supplied by reference TRBV30 and TRBJ1-2, is SQTIHQWPATLVQPVGSPLSLECTVEGTSNPNLYWYRQAAGRGLQLLFYSVGIGQISSEVPQNLSASRPQDRQFILSSKKLLLSDSGFYLCAWNEKTNYGYTFGSGTRLTVV.

The J gene is TRBJ1-2, the V gene TRBV2, with D possibly being TRBD1 (6 bases). CDR3 size: 14 residues. Trimming shortened V by 5 bases and J by 4 bases, and 14 bases separated the two germline ends. Germline values: CDR1 SNHLY, CDR2 FYNNEI. The CDR3 reads CASSQDRYSYGYTF. CDR3 nucleotides: TGTGCCAGCAGTCAGGACAGATACAGCTATGGCTACACCTTC.

The genes are TRBV29-1 and TRBJ2-7; D perhaps matches TRBD1 (6 bases). CDR1 and CDR2 from the germline V gene are SQVTM and ANQGSEA. V lost 0 bases, J lost 1 base, and 16 bases lay in between. This CDR3 has 16 residues. The CDR3 protein is CSVEDRGRGPSYEQYF. CDR3 nucleotide sequence: TGCAGCGTTGAAGATCGGGGCAGGGGACCATCCTACGAGCAGTACTTC.

The chain links TRBV28 to TRBJ2-7; D possibly corresponds to TRBD2 (6 bases). The CDR3 totals 15 residues. Trimming stripped 5 bases from V and 3 bases from J, with 17 bases between. Germline assignment: CDR1 MDHEN and CDR2 SYDVKM. The CDR3 nucleotides are TGTGCCAGCAGTCCTCCAGGCAGGAGGGGCTACGAGCAGTACTTC. This sequence encodes CASSPPGRRGYEQYF.

J is TRBJ2-7 and V is TRBV5-6; a possible D gene is TRBD2 (7 bases). The V end lost 6 bases, the J end lost 3 bases, and 19 bases lay between the germline ends. Germline V CDR1 and CDR2: SGHDT, YYEEEE. The CDR3 has 15 residues. CDR3 DNA sequence: TGTGCCAGCACTGTGGTAGGGGGGGGAAACTACGAGCAGTACTTC. It is translated as CASTVVGGGNYEQYF.

The rearrangement joins TRBV11-2 to TRBJ1-1; D possibly corresponds to TRBD1 (5 bases). V lost 4 bases, J lost 5 bases, and 8 bases lay in between. CDR1 and CDR2 from the germline V gene are SGHAT and FQNNGV. The CDR3 loop spans 12 amino acids. This chain's CDR3 is CASSSEGTEAFF. CDR3 nucleotides: TGTGCCAGCAGCTCGGAGGGGACTGAAGCTTTCTTT.

As concerns this clone: Compared with germline, one end of the junction differs, possibly owing to a read error. V is TRBV19 and J is TRBJ2-1; TRBD2 matches at 7 bases. This CDR3 spans 16 amino acids. Germline CDR1 LNHDA, CDR2 SQIVND (reference sequence). DNA for the CDR3: TGTGCCAGTAGAATAGCGGGTACCGACTCCTACAATGAGCAGTTCTTC. Protein sequence: CASRIAGTDSYNEQFF.

This chain uses TRBV29-1 with TRBJ1-1; TRBD1 matches 12 bases. Germline V gene lookup returns CDR1 SQVTM and CDR2 ANQGSEA. Losses at the gene ends were 7 bases for V and 4 bases for J; bases not matched to a gene: 4. The CDR3 consists of 13 residues. In DNA form, the CDR3 reads TGCAGCGCTCCGGGACAGGGGGCCACTGAAGCTTTCTTT. Translating gives CSAPGQGATEAFF.

The V and J genes are TRBV27 and TRBJ1-1; maybe TRBD1 (5 bases). Germline V gene sequence: CDR1 MNHEY, CDR2 SMNVEV (reference sequence). V was pared by 2 bases and J by 1 base, with 20 bases between. The CDR3 runs 18 residues. The CDR3 bases are TGTGCCAGCAGTTTACTAACAGGTAGCTCCCTTGAGAACACTGAAGCTTTCTTT. Its translation is CASSLLTGSSLENTEAFF.

V gene TRBV7-8 combines with J gene TRBJ2-3; 8 bases fit TRBD2. The CDR3 is 15 residues long. V lost 0 bases and J lost 6; bases outside the gene matches: 5. The germline V gene has CDR1 SGHVS and CDR2 FQNEAQ. The DNA of the CDR3 is TGTGCCAGCAGCTTAGCCGGGGGGGATTGGGATACGCAGTATTTT. This gives the protein CASSLAGGDWDTQYF.

This clone has a handful of counts. V is TRBV11-2 and J is TRBJ1-4, with 7 bases lining up with TRBD1. Germline loops: CDR1 SGHAT, CDR2 FQNNGV. CDR3 length: 15 amino acids. V lost 0 bases and J lost 2; bases outside the gene matches: 0. The CDR3 sequence: CASSLEGGTNEKLFF. The CDR3 DNA reads as TGTGCCAGCAGCTTAGAAGGGGGCACTAATGAAAAACTGTTTTTT.

The DNA of the CDR3 is TGTGCCAGCAGCTTAGCGGAAGGGGCCAACACTGAAGCTTTCTTT. Its protein is CASSLAEGANTEAFF. V usage is TRBV7-2 and J usage is TRBJ1-1; maybe TRBD1 (5 bases). Trimming shortened V by 0 bases and J by 2 bases, and 10 bases separated the two germline ends. Germline-derived CDR1 and CDR2 are SGHTA and FQGNSA. The CDR3 has 15 residues. The complete variable domain, with remaining parts taken from reference TRBV7-2 and TRBJ1-1, reads GAGVSQSPSNKVTEKGKDVELRCDPISGHTALYWYRQSLGQGLEFLIYFQGNSAPDKSGLPSDRFSAERTGGSVSTLTIQRTQQEDSAVYLCASSLAEGANTEAFFGQGTRLTVV.